The clone carrying this TCR beta chain was found many times. Its target is unknown. The record originates from a study of blood T cells in healthy people across ages. Study-wide points: More naive CD4+ cells and higher diversity were found in long-lived than in aged donors.

A second PCR of 7 to 11 cycles used a sample-barcoded 5' primer and a J-beta primer mix. Any given sample supplied a minimum of 2.5 million CDR3-containing paired-end reads. Via MiXCR, TCRdb re-called the 5' RACE reads, giving one row per CDR3 protein. The profile shows 780,000 or so distinct CDR3 sequences, more than 55% of them singletons. Each donor had approximately 10 milliliters of peripheral blood drawn. The germline V gene has CDR1 MNHEY and CDR2 SMNVEV (reference sequence). CDR3 length: 16 residues. V was pared by 4 bases and J by 0 bases, with 7 bases of the junction left unmatched. The sequencing input was blood. This sequence originates from a man aged 40-49 years in good health. The chain combines TRBV27 with TRBJ2-3, with TRBD2 matching 7 bases. CDR3 coding DNA: TGTGCCAGCAGTTACTCGGGGGGTACTAGCACAGATACGCAGTATTTT. Translating gives CASSYSGGTSTDTQYF.